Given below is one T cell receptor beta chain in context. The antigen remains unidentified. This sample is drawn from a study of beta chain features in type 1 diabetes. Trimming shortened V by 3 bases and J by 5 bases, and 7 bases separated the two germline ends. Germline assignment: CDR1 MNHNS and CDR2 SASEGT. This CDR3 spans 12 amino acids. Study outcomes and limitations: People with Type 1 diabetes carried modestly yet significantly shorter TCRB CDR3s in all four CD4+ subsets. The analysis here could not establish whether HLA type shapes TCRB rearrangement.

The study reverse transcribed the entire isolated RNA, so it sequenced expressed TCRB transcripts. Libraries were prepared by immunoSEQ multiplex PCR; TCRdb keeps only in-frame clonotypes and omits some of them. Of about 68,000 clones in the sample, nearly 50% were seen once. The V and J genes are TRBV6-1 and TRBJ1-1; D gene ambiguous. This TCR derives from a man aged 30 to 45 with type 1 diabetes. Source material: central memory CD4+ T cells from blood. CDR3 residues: CASSDPLTEAFF. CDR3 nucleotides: TGTGCCAGCAGTGACCCCTTGACTGAAGCTTTCTTT.